These T cell receptor beta chains were read from a single sample in a study of cytomegalovirus exposure and HLA in healthy donors. Profiled with immunoSEQ multiplex PCR; TCRdb holds only in-frame clones, not every one. The table for this sample gives 45,000 to 60,000 clones. Sequencing was carried out using PBMCs. The source is a male donor in good health and CMV-seronegative. Each CDR3 is given with its conserved first and last residue. D genes are given only for firm matches. A clone size is listed for some rows: how often the clone was seen (once, few, many), or a class if it is expanded.

V gene	clone size	J gene	D gene	CDR3 protein	CDR3 DNA
TRBV4-1	.	TRBJ1-5	TRBD1	CASSKQGAGYSNQPQHF	TGCGCCAGCAGCAAACAGGGGGCCGGCTATAGCAATCAGCCCCAGCATTTT
TRBV6-1	.	TRBJ2-7	.	CASMEENWGDYEQYF	TGTGCCAGCATGGAGGAAAACTGGGGAGACTACGAGCAGTACTTC
TRBV6-5	.	TRBJ1-5	.	CASSYLGVAQPQHF	TGTGCCAGCAGTTACCTAGGGGTGGCCCAGCCCCAGCATTTT
TRBV5-1	.	TRBJ2-7	TRBD1	CASSLGGGAGGEQYF	TGCGCCAGCAGCTTGGGAGGTGGCGCAGGGGGCGAGCAGTACTTC
TRBV19	.	TRBJ1-1	.	CASSTTSNTEAFF	TGTGCCAGTTCTACTACATCGAACACTGAAGCTTTCTTT
TRBV6-5	.	TRBJ1-2	TRBD1	CASSYALPTGGHGYTF	TGTGCCAGCAGTTACGCCCTCCCTACAGGGGGCCATGGCTACACCTTC
TRBV11-2	.	TRBJ1-4	TRBD1	CASSLGDRINEKLFF	TGTGCCAGCAGCTTGGGGGACAGAATTAATGAAAAACTGTTTTTT
TRBV6-4	medium-sized	TRBJ1-2	.	CASSESGEGSYGYTF	TGTGCCAGCAGTGAGAGCGGGGAAGGGAGCTATGGCTACACCTTC
TRBV9	.	TRBJ1-5	.	CASNGRGEGQPQHF	TGTGCCAGCAACGGCAGGGGAGAGGGTCAGCCCCAGCATTTT
TRBV5-1	.	TRBJ1-1	TRBD1	CASSPSGQGEAFF	TGCGCCAGCAGCCCGTCCGGACAGGGAGAAGCTTTCTTT
TRBV30	.	TRBJ2-5	TRBD2	CAWSDGGFQGTQYF	TGTGCCTGGAGTGACGGGGGGTTTCAGGGGACCCAGTACTTC
TRBV5-6	.	TRBJ1-1	TRBD1	CASSPGQTEAFF	TGTGCCAGCAGCCCGGGACAGACTGAAGCTTTCTTT
TRBV5-6	.	TRBJ2-2	.	CASSLGQGRLTGELFF	TGTGCCAGCAGCTTGGGGCAGGGAAGACTGACCGGGGAGCTGTTTTTT
TRBV19	.	TRBJ1-2	TRBD1	CASSPTTGVGYTF	TGTGCCAGTAGTCCAACGACAGGGGTTGGCTACACCTTC
TRBV18	.	TRBJ2-7	TRBD1	CASSPGTGYKRSSYEQYF	TGTGCCAGCTCGCCCGGGACAGGGTACAAAAGGAGCTCCTACGAGCAGTACTTC
TRBV27	.	TRBJ2-7	.	CASSTGAYEQYF	TGTGCCAGCAGTACTGGAGCCTACGAGCAGTACTTC
TRBV6-5	.	TRBJ2-7	.	CASSYSPGQLYEQYF	TGTGCCAGCAGTTACTCCCCCGGACAACTCTACGAGCAGTACTTC
TRBV6-6	.	TRBJ2-2	.	CASSYEGSGELFF	TGTGCCAGCAGTTACGAGGGATCCGGGGAGCTGTTTTTT
TRBV19	.	TRBJ2-2	TRBD1	CASSDRGRTGELFF	TGTGCCAGTAGTGACAGGGGGCGGACCGGGGAGCTGTTTTTT
TRBV2	.	TRBJ2-2	.	CASNEGGSPGELFF	TGTGCCAGCAATGAAGGAGGGTCCCCCGGGGAGCTGTTTTTT
TRBV5-4	.	TRBJ2-3	.	CASSSAGRRNTDTQYF	TGTGCCAGCAGCTCCGCGGGACGCAGGAACACAGATACGCAGTATTTT
TRBV7-2	.	TRBJ2-7	TRBD2	CASSLESGGALYEQYF	TGTGCCAGCAGCTTAGAGAGCGGGGGGGCATTGTACGAGCAGTACTTC
TRBV13	.	TRBJ1-2	.	CASSLGGAWYGYTF	TGTGCCAGCAGCTTAGGCGGTGCATGGTATGGCTACACCTTC
TRBV9	.	TRBJ1-5	TRBD1	CASSAGQGEQSNQPQHF	TGTGCCAGCAGCGCCGGACAGGGCGAACAGAGCAATCAGCCCCAGCATTTT
TRBV7-2	.	TRBJ2-7	TRBD1	CASSRGQGAYEQYF	TGTGCCAGCAGCAGGGGACAGGGGGCCTACGAGCAGTACTTC
TRBV6-5	.	TRBJ1-5	.	CASASRSGPQHF	TGTGCCAGCGCGTCTCGATCAGGTCCCCAGCATTTT
TRBV7-9	.	TRBJ1-2	.	CASSLVDSPTNYGYTF	TGTGCCAGCAGCTTAGTGGACAGCCCCACAAACTATGGCTACACCTTC
TRBV6-1	.	TRBJ2-7	.	CASSDGGAYEQYF	TGTGCCAGCAGTGATGGTGGAGCCTACGAGCAGTACTTC
TRBV5-6	.	TRBJ2-7	.	CASSFEFFSGEQYF	TGTGCCAGCAGCTTCGAGTTCTTCTCGGGCGAGCAGTACTTC
TRBV29-1	.	TRBJ2-2	.	CSVYTYTGELFF	TGCAGCGTTTACACGTACACCGGGGAGCTGTTTTTT